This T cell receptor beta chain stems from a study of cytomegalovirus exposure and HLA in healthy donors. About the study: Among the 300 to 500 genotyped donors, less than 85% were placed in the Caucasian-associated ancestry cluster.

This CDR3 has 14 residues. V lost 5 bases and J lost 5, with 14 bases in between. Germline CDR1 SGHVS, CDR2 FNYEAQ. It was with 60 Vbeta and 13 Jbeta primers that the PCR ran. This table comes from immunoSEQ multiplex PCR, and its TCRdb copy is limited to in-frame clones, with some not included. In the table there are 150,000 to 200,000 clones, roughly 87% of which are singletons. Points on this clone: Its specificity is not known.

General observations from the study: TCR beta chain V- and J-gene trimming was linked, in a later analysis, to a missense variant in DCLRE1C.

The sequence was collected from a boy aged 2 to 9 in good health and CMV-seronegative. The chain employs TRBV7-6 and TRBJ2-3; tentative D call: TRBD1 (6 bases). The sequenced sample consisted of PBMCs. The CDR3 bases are TGTGCCAGCAGCCAAGGACAGTTAGTAGATACGCAGTATTTT. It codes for CASSQGQLVDTQYF.